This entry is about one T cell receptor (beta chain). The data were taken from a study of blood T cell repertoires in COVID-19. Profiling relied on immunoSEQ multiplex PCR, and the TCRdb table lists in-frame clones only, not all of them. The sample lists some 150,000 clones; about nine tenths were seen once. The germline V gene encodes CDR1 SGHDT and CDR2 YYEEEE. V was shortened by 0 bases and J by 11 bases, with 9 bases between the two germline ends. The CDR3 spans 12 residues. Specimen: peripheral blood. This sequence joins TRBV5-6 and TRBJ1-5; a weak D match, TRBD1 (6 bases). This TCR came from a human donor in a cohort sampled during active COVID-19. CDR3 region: CASSLGGGSQHF. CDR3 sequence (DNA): TGTGCCAGCAGCTTGGGAGGGGGTTCCCAGCATTTT.